Listed here is a single T cell receptor (beta chain). Its antigen is not known. The data were obtained in a study of cytomegalovirus exposure and HLA in healthy donors. Study in general: Earlier findings included over 90 million unique TCR beta sequences obtained from approximately 170 million T cells. Study-level results: Earlier results showed most TCR beta V segments being productive about 90% or about 30% of the time. Some TCR beta chains (164 of them) were listed as cytomegalovirus-associated.

The germline V gene has CDR1 MNHNS and CDR2 SASEGT. The CDR3 length is 14 residues. With 6 bases removed from V and 1 base from J, the gap between germline ends came to 13 bases. The PCR contained 60 Vbeta and 13 Jbeta primers. Profiled with immunoSEQ multiplex PCR; TCRdb holds only in-frame clones, not every one. The sample holds more than 85,000 clones, 15% seen once. Material for sequencing was PBMCs. The source is a female donor in good health and CMV-seronegative. The chain employs TRBV6-1 and TRBJ2-7, with D possibly TRBD2 on 5 matching bases. CDR3 sequence (DNA): TGTGCCAGCAGGACGGACTGGGCATCCTACGAGCAGTACTTC. It encodes CASRTDWASYEQYF.